This entry describes one T cell receptor beta chain. Its antigen is unknown. CDR1 GTSNPN and CDR2 SVGIG come from the germline V gene (reference sequence). This CDR3 is 14 amino acids long. The V gene end was trimmed by 7 bases and the J gene end by 8 bases; junction bases not matched to a gene: 10. This record comes from a study of cytomegalovirus exposure and HLA in healthy donors. Whole-study results and caveats: Fewer N-insertions (relative to the approximately 670-donor mean) were reportedly seen in an Asian-associated ancestry cluster in a later analysis. The classifier reportedly diagnosed cytomegalovirus status with high sensitivity and specificity. As a later analysis showed, several of the most significant clusters appeared to be linked to common viral pathogens. The authors enumerated 150 to 200 TCR beta chains as linked to cytomegalovirus.

The study ran its PCR with 60 Vbeta and 13 Jbeta primers. The data were produced by immunoSEQ multiplex PCR, yet TCRdb's version contains in-frame clones alone and is incomplete. The sample lists around 300,000 clones, 85% to 90% occurring once. The rearrangement uses TRBV30 and TRBJ1-4, with 10 bases identical to TRBD1. Sequencing was done on a sample of PBMCs. This sequence was found in a woman under 30 in good health and CMV-seronegative. The CDR3 DNA reads as TGTGCCTCGGCCGCCGGGACAGGGGCCGAAAAACTGTTTTTT. Translating it yields CASAAGTGAEKLFF. Drawing the rest from reference TRBV30 and TRBJ1-4, the complete variable domain is SQTIHQWPATLVQPVGSPLSLECTVEGTSNPNLYWYRQAAGRGLQLLFYSVGIGQISSEVPQNLSASRPQDRQFILSSKKLLLSDSGFYLCASAAGTGAEKLFFGSGTQLSVL.